This TCR beta chain was identified in a study of long-term antiretroviral therapy in people with HIV. In the study overall: The earliest samples came about a decade before the 2015 immediate-ART recommendation. Study results and caveats: Sampling of blood ran from the mid-2000s to the late 2010s, and older ART regimens were possibly in use. Controls exceeded HIV repertoires in CDR3 length range. The study lacked data on ART adherence, viral resistance or therapy changes.

Samples were assayed with immunoSEQ v3.0 at survey level. Clones were read by immunoSEQ multiplex PCR, and TCRdb kept only the in-frame ones, dropping some. The sample gives tens of thousands of clones, less than 85% of which show up once; around 8.1% is in the top ten. As regards this clone: Its antigen is undetermined.

The origin of this receptor is a man aged 50 to 60 with HIV. The sample was unsorted PBMCs, taken at the start of antiretroviral therapy.

As DNA, the CDR3 is TGTGCCAGCAGCCTAGGGTGGGGTTACTATGGCTACACCTTC. Its protein is CASSLGWGYYGYTF. The V call is TRBV11-2, the J call TRBJ1-2, with unresolved D. The germline V gene has CDR1 SGHAT and CDR2 FQNNGV. Deletions cut 5 bases from V and 3 bases from J, with 13 bases between. This CDR3 comprises 14 residues.